This T cell receptor (beta chain) was found in a study of radiation and T cells in renal cell carcinoma. Turning to the study itself: Nephrectomy followed 15 Gy stereotactic body radiation by 4 weeks.

Here immunoSEQ multiplex PCR was the method, and the copy in TCRdb shows in-frame clones only, minus some. The sample yields about 95,000 clones, approximately 86% seen once. Time point denoted: baseline pretreatment blood. As for treatment: 15 Gy SBRT to primary tumor, nephrectomy 4 weeks later. The tumor was a clear cell renal cell carcinoma. About this clone: Its antigen is as yet unknown.

Trimming pared 9 bases from V and 3 bases from J, leaving 12 bases between. Germline CDR1 and CDR2: MDHEN and SYDVKM. The CDR3 spans 13 residues. Study-level points and caveats: In blood, top tumor clones expanded by 2 weeks, shrinking by 4. No pretreatment tumor biopsies were available for baseline clonotypes.

The sample in question was blood, obtained from a patient whose treatment included radiotherapy and nephrectomy. This sequence originates from a man aged 45-60 years with renal cell carcinoma. The genes are TRBV28 and TRBJ1-5; D might be TRBD1 (5 bases). The CDR3 sequence: CASTGGFNQPQHF. The CDR3 DNA reads as TGTGCCAGTACCGGGGGGTTCAATCAGCCCCAGCATTTT.